This is a list of T cell receptor beta chains from one sample in a study of T-cell memory formation after mild COVID-19. MiXCR was run by TCRdb on the 5' RACE reads, yielding one entry per CDR3 protein. The sample holds some 160,000 distinct CDR3 sequences, over 10% seen once. The sample comprised PBMCs or a T cell subset sorted from them (not recorded which). The receptors derive from a young man who had mild COVID-19 (a few samples of this study predate the infection). Cell type and time point are not known. Each CDR3 is given with its conserved first and last residue. Fields, in order: clone size, V gene, D gene, J gene, CDR3 protein, CDR3 DNA. D genes are given only for firm matches. Only some rows state a clone size, as once, few, many or a class for expanded clones.

few,TRBV4-2,TRBD2,TRBJ2-5,CASSQVVTSGGTGSRQETQYF,TGTGCCAGCAGCCAAGTGGTGACTAGCGGGGGCACGGGTAGTCGGCAAGAGACCCAGTACTTC
.,TRBV29-1,.,TRBJ1-4,CSVKSGSGGEKLFF,TGCAGCGTTAAGAGCGGGTCCGGTGGTGAAAAACTGTTTTTT
few,TRBV3-2,.,TRBJ1-4,CASSLKPARGGYGEKLFF,TGTGCCAGCAGCCTAAAGCCAGCAAGAGGGGGCTACGGCGAAAAACTGTTTTTT
few,TRBV5-1,.,TRBJ2-1,CASSLESLASRNEQFF,TGCGCCAGCAGCTTGGAGTCCCTAGCATCACGCAATGAGCAGTTCTTC
few,TRBV27,.,TRBJ1-5,CASSLRGGYSNQPQHF,TGTGCCAGCAGTTTACGAGGGGGATATAGCAATCAGCCCCAGCATTTT
few,TRBV6-6,.,TRBJ2-1,CASSYEARGLEQFF,TGTGCCAGCAGTTATGAGGCTAGGGGACTTGAGCAGTTCTTC
few,TRBV28,TRBD1,TRBJ2-3,CASRGTGGTDTQYF,TGTGCCAGCAGAGGGACAGGGGGTACAGATACGCAGTATTTT
few,TRBV20-1,.,TRBJ2-3,CSGDRTDTQYF,TGCAGTGGGGACCGCACAGATACGCAGTATTTT
few,TRBV24-1,.,TRBJ2-1,CATSVPGLAGNEQFF,TGTGCCACCAGCGTCCCAGGGCTGGCGGGAAATGAGCAGTTCTTC
many,TRBV5-6,TRBD1,TRBJ2-3,CASSYQGDTDTQYF,TGTGCCAGCAGCTACCAGGGGGACACAGATACGCAGTATTTT
.,TRBV5-4,TRBD1,TRBJ1-2,CASTLSQGGAVGYTF,TGTGCCAGCACCTTATCGCAGGGGGGGGCCGTTGGCTACACCTTC
few,TRBV20-1,TRBD1,TRBJ2-5,CSAFLDRGETQYF,TGCAGTGCTTTCCTGGACAGGGGAGAGACCCAGTACTTC
few,TRBV7-2,TRBD1,TRBJ2-3,CASRATGATDTQYF,TGTGCCAGCAGGGCGACAGGGGCCACAGATACGCAGTATTTT
.,TRBV7-2,TRBD2,TRBJ2-5,CASSRGLAGGTETQYF,TGTGCCAGCAGCCGGGGACTAGCGGGGGGGACGGAGACCCAGTACTTC
.,TRBV7-9,.,TRBJ2-2,CASSSGLTNTGELFF,TGTGCCAGCAGCTCTGGATTGACGAACACCGGGGAGCTGTTTTTT
.,TRBV5-1,.,TRBJ1-2,CATTDGANYGYTF,TGCGCCACCACCGACGGAGCTAACTATGGCTACACCTTC
few,TRBV18,.,TRBJ2-7,CASSSAVTGGYEQYF,TGTGCCAGCTCATCAGCAGTTACGGGCGGATACGAGCAGTACTTC
.,TRBV7-3,.,TRBJ1-3,CASSLTAGNTIYF,TGTGCCAGCAGCCTGACGGCTGGAAACACCATATATTTT
.,TRBV6-2/TRBV6-3,TRBD1,TRBJ2-2,CASSYLGQEITGELFF,TGTGCCAGCAGTTACTTGGGACAGGAGATCACCGGGGAGCTGTTTTTT
many,TRBV7-9,TRBD1,TRBJ1-2,CASSLGGTGEGGYTF,TGTGCCAGCAGCTTAGGAGGGACAGGGGAAGGTGGCTACACCTTC
.,TRBV4-1,TRBD1,TRBJ1-4,CASSRAGTGDEKLFF,TGCGCCAGCAGCCGAGCCGGGACAGGGGATGAAAAACTGTTTTTT
.,TRBV9,TRBD2,TRBJ2-5,CASSVGGLAGVETQYF,TGTGCCAGCAGCGTAGGGGGACTAGCGGGGGTGGAGACCCAGTACTTC
few,TRBV9,.,TRBJ2-1,CASSVEFQGQQFF,TGTGCCAGCAGCGTAGAATTCCAGGGGCAGCAGTTCTTC
many,TRBV7-2,.,TRBJ2-2,CASRGTGNTGELFF,TGTGCCAGCAGGGGGACGGGGAACACCGGGGAGCTGTTTTTT
.,TRBV9,.,TRBJ2-5,CASSVDLRSGTQYF,TGTGCCAGCAGCGTAGATCTGAGGAGCGGGACCCAGTACTTC
.,TRBV4-2,.,TRBJ1-5,CASSAGGGNQPQHF,TGTGCCAGCAGCGCGGGTGGGGGCAATCAGCCCCAGCATTTT
.,TRBV6-6,.,TRBJ1-1,CASSYSQVMNTEAFF,TGTGCCAGCAGTTACTCACAGGTCATGAACACTGAAGCTTTCTTT
.,TRBV20-1,.,TRBJ1-6,CSAHLSGLNSPLHF,TGCAGTGCCCACCTGTCAGGGCTTAACTCACCCCTCCACTTT
many,TRBV5-1,.,TRBJ1-1,CASSLAQGIENTEAFF,TGCGCCAGCAGCTTGGCTCAGGGTATCGAGAACACTGAAGCTTTCTTT
many,TRBV6-6,TRBD2,TRBJ2-3,CASRNSGGTNTDTQYF,TGTGCCAGCAGAAACAGCGGGGGGACGAACACAGATACGCAGTATTTT
medium-sized,TRBV4-1,.,TRBJ2-5,CASSPRSSGSGGETQYF,TGCGCCAGCAGCCCCAGATCTTCAGGCAGCGGAGGAGAGACCCAGTACTTC
many,TRBV11-2,.,TRBJ1-1,CASTPWGGLTEAFF,TGTGCCAGCACCCCTTGGGGGGGGCTAACTGAAGCTTTCTTT
few,TRBV29-1,TRBD2,TRBJ2-1,CSVTTSGGPSYNEQFF,TGCAGCGTTACGACTAGCGGGGGTCCCTCCTACAATGAGCAGTTCTTC
few,TRBV7-2,.,TRBJ2-7,CASSLGRMIYEQYF,TGTGCCAGCAGCTTAGGCCGGATGATCTACGAGCAGTACTTC
.,TRBV6-5,TRBD1,TRBJ1-1,CASKGQGAGNTEAFF,TGTGCCAGCAAAGGTCAGGGGGCTGGGAACACTGAAGCTTTCTTT
.,TRBV7-2,TRBD1,TRBJ2-7,CASSLYLGAGGKYEQYF,TGTGCCAGCAGCTTGTACCTCGGGGCAGGGGGTAAATACGAGCAGTACTTC
few,TRBV6-5,.,TRBJ1-5,CASSSVGFSNQPQHF,TGTGCCAGCAGTTCGGTGGGGTTCAGCAATCAGCCCCAGCATTTT
few,TRBV3-1,.,TRBJ1-1,CASSRGGIGAFF,TGTGCCAGCAGCCGGGGGGGGATTGGGGCTTTCTTT
.,TRBV12-3/TRBV12-4,.,TRBJ1-5,CASSLAVRVNQPQHF,TGTGCCAGCAGTTTAGCGGTCAGGGTGAATCAGCCCCAGCATTTT
few,TRBV2,TRBD2,TRBJ2-5,CATTPGLASETQYF,TGTGCCACCACCCCGGGACTAGCTTCGGAGACCCAGTACTTC
.,TRBV7-9,.,TRBJ2-3,CASSLGRTDTDTQYF,TGTGCCAGCAGCTTAGGGAGGACAGACACAGATACGCAGTATTTT
.,TRBV7-2,.,TRBJ2-2,CASSFAFTGELFF,TGTGCCAGCAGCTTTGCTTTCACCGGGGAGCTGTTTTTT
many,TRBV29-1,.,TRBJ2-1,CSVETYGQLKFF,TGCAGCGTTGAAACGTACGGACAGTTAAAGTTCTTC
few,TRBV18,.,TRBJ1-2,CASSPPRTSGYTF,TGTGCCAGCTCACCACCCCGGACCAGCGGCTACACCTTC
few,TRBV4-1,TRBD1,TRBJ1-1,CASSQGGQGETEAFF,TGCGCCAGCAGCCAAGGGGGACAGGGGGAGACTGAAGCTTTCTTT
.,TRBV20-1,TRBD1,TRBJ1-1,CSARAVPGQGMNTEAFF,TGCAGTGCTAGAGCCGTCCCGGGACAGGGTATGAACACTGAAGCTTTCTTT